This is a list of T cell receptor beta chains from one sample in a study of blood T cells in healthy people across ages. TCRdb fed the 5' RACE reads into MiXCR, producing one record per CDR3 protein. This table holds 730,000 or so distinct CDR3 sequences, roughly two fifths found once. Input material: blood. These receptors were collected from a man older than 75 in good health. CDR3s include the opening cysteine and the closing phenylalanine or tryptophan. A D gene is named only where the DNA matches it firmly. Only some rows state a clone size, as once, few, many or a class for expanded clones.

J: TRBJ2-7; size: many; D: TRBD1; V: TRBV7-3; DNA: TGTGCCAGCAGCTCGCAGGGGGCGTACGAGCAGTACTTC; CDR3: CASSSQGAYEQYF
J: TRBJ2-5; size: -; D: TRBD2; V: TRBV7-2; DNA: TGTGCCAGCAGCATGACTAGCGGGAGCCAGAATGAGCAGTACTTC; CDR3: CASSMTSGSQNEQYF
J: TRBJ2-4; size: few; D: TRBD1; V: TRBV13; DNA: TGTGCCAGCAGCTTAGCAGGGGGCGGAAACATTCAGTACTTC; CDR3: CASSLAGGGNIQYF
J: TRBJ1-2; size: -; D: -; V: TRBV2; DNA: TGTGCCAGCAGTCCCTACGAAAACTATGGCTACACCTTC; CDR3: CASSPYENYGYTF
J: TRBJ1-1; size: -; D: -; V: TRBV7-2; DNA: TGTGCCAGCAGCTCACCACCCCCAGAAAACACTGAAGCTTTCTTT; CDR3: CASSSPPPENTEAFF
J: TRBJ2-7; size: -; D: TRBD1; V: TRBV27; DNA: TGTGCCAGCAGGGAAGGACAGGGGGGACCCTACGAGCAGTACTTC; CDR3: CASREGQGGPYEQYF
J: TRBJ2-2; size: -; D: -; V: TRBV11-3; DNA: TGTGCCAGCAGCTTAGGGCCATCGGCCGGGGAGCTGTTTTTT; CDR3: CASSLGPSAGELFF
J: TRBJ2-1; size: -; D: TRBD2; V: TRBV4-1; DNA: TGCGCCAGCAGCCAAGAAGGGGGACTAGCTGAATACAATGAGCAGTTCTTC; CDR3: CASSQEGGLAEYNEQFF
J: TRBJ2-5; size: -; D: TRBD2; V: TRBV7-2; DNA: TGTGCCAGCAGCGTACGGGGGGGCGTAGAGACCCAGTACTTC; CDR3: CASSVRGGVETQYF
J: TRBJ2-3; size: -; D: -; V: TRBV10-3; DNA: TGTGCCATCAGTGGAACGGGGTCCGGGCGCACAGATACGCAGTATTTT; CDR3: CAISGTGSGRTDTQYF
J: TRBJ1-5; size: few; D: -; V: TRBV28; DNA: TGTGCCAGTTCTCCTTTAGTTAGCAATCAGCCCCAGCATTTT; CDR3: CASSPLVSNQPQHF
J: TRBJ2-7; size: -; D: -; V: TRBV4-3; DNA: TGCGCCAGAAGCCAGAGGGGGGGACCCTACGAGCAGTACTTC; CDR3: CARSQRGGPYEQYF
J: TRBJ1-2; size: -; D: TRBD1; V: TRBV6-5; DNA: TGTGCCAGCAGCCCCCGGGACAGGGGCTATGGCTACACCTTC; CDR3: CASSPRDRGYGYTF
J: TRBJ2-1; size: -; D: -; V: TRBV6-5; DNA: TGTGCCAGCAGTTACAGGGGAGCGGTTAACAATGAGCAGTTCTTC; CDR3: CASSYRGAVNNEQFF
J: TRBJ2-7; size: few; D: -; V: TRBV10-3; DNA: TGTGCCATCAGTGATACTAGCTTAGACGGGTACGAGCAGTACTTC; CDR3: CAISDTSLDGYEQYF
J: TRBJ2-1; size: -; D: -; V: TRBV4-2; DNA: TGTGCCGGCAGCCAAGTAGGAGGGACAACCTACAATGAGCAGTTCTTC; CDR3: CAGSQVGGTTYNEQFF
J: TRBJ1-1; size: few; D: -; V: TRBV2; DNA: TGTGCCACCTCAGCATCTCAAGCGTTCGAAGCTTTCTTT; CDR3: CATSASQAFEAFF
J: TRBJ2-3; size: -; D: -; V: TRBV7-2; DNA: TGTGCCAGCAGCTTAATGGGGGGAGTGGGGACAGATACGCAGTATTTT; CDR3: CASSLMGGVGTDTQYF
J: TRBJ2-2; size: -; D: TRBD2; V: TRBV11-2; DNA: TGTGCCAGCAGCTCCCAGACTAGCGGGGGGGCCCGATTACGGCTGTTTTTT; CDR3: CASSSQTSGGARLRLFF
J: TRBJ1-1; size: many; D: -; V: TRBV20-1; DNA: TGCAGTGCCCCCCCCCGCTTTGGGGACACTGAAGCTTTCTTT; CDR3: CSAPPRFGDTEAFF
J: TRBJ2-1; size: -; D: -; V: TRBV7-2; DNA: TGTGCCAGCAGCTTAGAGTCTCGGAGCTACAATGAGCAGTTCTTC; CDR3: CASSLESRSYNEQFF
J: TRBJ1-2; size: -; D: -; V: TRBV10-3; DNA: TGTGCCATCAGTGAGAGCGGGAGCGGCTACACCTTC; CDR3: CAISESGSGYTF
J: TRBJ2-7; size: many; D: TRBD2; V: TRBV7-2; DNA: TGTGCCAGCAGCTTAGGGGCGCGGGGGGTTTTCTACGAGCAGTACTTC; CDR3: CASSLGARGVFYEQYF
J: TRBJ1-2; size: -; D: -; V: TRBV12-3/TRBV12-4; DNA: TGTGCCAGCAGTCACCAACAGGGAAAGTATGGCTACACCTTC; CDR3: CASSHQQGKYGYTF
J: TRBJ2-6; size: -; D: -; V: TRBV27; DNA: TGTGCCAGCAGGCCGGTTAGCTCTGGGGCCAACGTCCTGACTTTC; CDR3: CASRPVSSGANVLTF
J: TRBJ2-7; size: few; D: -; V: TRBV5-6; DNA: TGTGCCAGCAGCGTGGTGGTCAACTACGAGCAGTACTTC; CDR3: CASSVVVNYEQYF
J: TRBJ2-7; size: -; D: -; V: TRBV14; DNA: TGTGCCAGCAGCCAAGATTTCGGGGTGACGGGTGAGCAGTACTTC; CDR3: CASSQDFGVTGEQYF
J: TRBJ1-1; size: few; D: TRBD1; V: TRBV12-3/TRBV12-4; DNA: TGTGCCAGCAGTTTAGGGAGGACAGGGGGCGTAGCTTTCTTT; CDR3: CASSLGRTGGVAFF
J: TRBJ2-1; size: -; D: -; V: TRBV20-1; DNA: TGCAGTGCTCCCGGGACTGACTACAATGAGCAGTTCTTC; CDR3: CSAPGTDYNEQFF
J: TRBJ1-1; size: -; D: -; V: TRBV11-1; DNA: TGTGCCAGCAGCTATGGAGTTGGGGCTTTCTTT; CDR3: CASSYGVGAFF
J: TRBJ2-1; size: -; D: -; V: TRBV5-1; DNA: TGCGCCAGCAGCGCAGCACAGAGTCGGAATGAGCAGTTCTTC; CDR3: CASSAAQSRNEQFF
J: TRBJ2-7; size: few; D: TRBD2; V: TRBV29-1; DNA: TGCAGCGCCCGGGGTAGCGGGAGTTCGGACGAGCAGTACTTC; CDR3: CSARGSGSSDEQYF
J: TRBJ1-2; size: few; D: -; V: TRBV2; DNA: TGTGCCAGCGGTCTGGACCCCTTGGGCTACACCTTC; CDR3: CASGLDPLGYTF
J: TRBJ1-2; size: -; D: TRBD1; V: TRBV10-3; DNA: TGTGCCATCAGTGAGATCCGGGACAGTAACTATGGCTACACCTTC; CDR3: CAISEIRDSNYGYTF
J: TRBJ2-1; size: -; D: -; V: TRBV18; DNA: TGTGCCAGCTCACCACGGGAGAGCTCCTACAATGAGCAGTTCTTC; CDR3: CASSPRESSYNEQFF
J: TRBJ2-3; size: -; D: -; V: TRBV11-3; DNA: TGTGCCAGCAGCTTAAACGCTAGAGATACGCAGTATTTT; CDR3: CASSLNARDTQYF
J: TRBJ2-5; size: many; D: -; V: TRBV7-2; DNA: TGTGCCAGCAGCCCGACGGTTGAAACCCAGTACTTC; CDR3: CASSPTVETQYF